Listed below are T cell receptor beta chains from one sample, sequenced in a study of T cells in Graves' hyperthyroidism and ophthalmopathy. Via MiXCR, TCRdb re-called the multiplex PCR reads, giving one row per CDR3 protein. This table holds 550,000 to 650,000 distinct CDR3 sequences, around 15% found once. The sequencing sample was made of blood. Receptors were obtained from a woman between 40 and 55 years old with Graves' hyperthyroidism. Each CDR3 is given with its conserved first and last residue. Each record gives: clone size, V gene, J gene, D gene, CDR3 protein, CDR3 DNA. D genes are given only for firm matches. Only some rows state a clone size, as once, few, many or a class for expanded clones.

abundance: few
v_gene: TRBV5-6
j_gene: TRBJ2-5
d_gene: -
CDR3aa: CASRRLEMETQYF
CDR3nt: TGTGCCAGCAGGCGACTGGAGATGGAGACCCAGTACTTC

abundance: many
v_gene: TRBV5-1
j_gene: TRBJ2-7
d_gene: -
CDR3aa: CASSGRRDSEQYF
CDR3nt: TGCGCCAGCAGTGGGAGGCGAGACTCCGAGCAGTACTTC

abundance: -
v_gene: TRBV6-1
j_gene: TRBJ1-1
d_gene: -
CDR3aa: CASSEGTSTEAFF
CDR3nt: TGTGCCAGCAGTGAGGGGACATCCACTGAAGCTTTCTTT

abundance: -
v_gene: TRBV14
j_gene: TRBJ2-7
d_gene: -
CDR3aa: CASSLTFISGEQYF
CDR3nt: TGTGCCAGCAGCCTGACCTTTATTAGCGGAGAGCAGTACTTC

abundance: many
v_gene: TRBV28
j_gene: TRBJ2-7
d_gene: TRBD2
CDR3aa: CASSFGWGGPSYEQYF
CDR3nt: TGTGCCAGCAGTTTTGGGTGGGGAGGGCCATCCTACGAGCAGTACTTC

abundance: many
v_gene: TRBV28
j_gene: TRBJ1-1
d_gene: TRBD1
CDR3aa: CASSLPRTGYTEAFF
CDR3nt: TGTGCCAGCAGTTTACCCCGGACAGGCTACACTGAAGCTTTCTTT

abundance: many
v_gene: TRBV20-1
j_gene: TRBJ2-7
d_gene: -
CDR3aa: CSAFEGAGSYEQYF
CDR3nt: TGCAGTGCATTCGAAGGGGCAGGCTCCTACGAGCAGTACTTC

abundance: few
v_gene: TRBV5-1
j_gene: TRBJ2-7
d_gene: TRBD2
CDR3aa: CASSQRTSGRGTYEQYF
CDR3nt: TGCGCCAGCAGCCAACGGACTAGCGGGAGGGGGACCTACGAGCAGTACTTC

abundance: few
v_gene: TRBV7-3
j_gene: TRBJ1-1
d_gene: -
CDR3aa: CASSRDGAEAFF
CDR3nt: TGTGCCAGCAGCCGGGACGGGGCTGAAGCTTTCTTT

abundance: few
v_gene: TRBV29-1
j_gene: TRBJ2-1
d_gene: TRBD2
CDR3aa: CSVVSIGGAGGLSYNEQFF
CDR3nt: TGCAGCGTTGTGTCTATTGGCGGAGCGGGAGGTCTCTCCTACAATGAGCAGTTCTTC

abundance: -
v_gene: TRBV11-2
j_gene: TRBJ1-2
d_gene: -
CDR3aa: CASMGGAGYGYTF
CDR3nt: TGTGCCAGCATGGGGGGCGCGGGATATGGCTACACCTTC

abundance: -
v_gene: TRBV2
j_gene: TRBJ1-2
d_gene: -
CDR3aa: CASSEMGDGYTF
CDR3nt: TGTGCCAGCAGTGAAATGGGGGATGGCTACACCTTC

abundance: many
v_gene: TRBV20-1
j_gene: TRBJ2-5
d_gene: -
CDR3aa: CSARELAELSPLKKTQYF
CDR3nt: TGCAGTGCTAGAGAACTGGCGGAACTGTCCCCCTTGAAAAAGACCCAGTACTTC

abundance: many
v_gene: TRBV2
j_gene: TRBJ2-1
d_gene: -
CDR3aa: CASSGGGNEQFF
CDR3nt: TGTGCCAGCAGCGGGGGAGGAAATGAGCAGTTCTTC

abundance: -
v_gene: TRBV4-2
j_gene: TRBJ2-3
d_gene: -
CDR3aa: CASSQEDAGQPTDTQYF
CDR3nt: TGTGCCAGCAGCCAAGAGGATGCGGGACAGCCCACAGATACGCAGTATTTT

abundance: many
v_gene: TRBV7-9
j_gene: TRBJ2-3
d_gene: -
CDR3aa: CASSLPGLPDTQYF
CDR3nt: TGTGCCAGCAGCTTACCGGGCCTCCCAGATACGCAGTATTTT

abundance: -
v_gene: TRBV6-1
j_gene: TRBJ2-7
d_gene: -
CDR3aa: CASSTGQISYEQYF
CDR3nt: TGTGCCAGCAGTACCGGACAGATTAGCTACGAGCAGTACTTC

abundance: few
v_gene: TRBV2
j_gene: TRBJ2-2
d_gene: -
CDR3aa: CARQGKGTGELFF
CDR3nt: TGTGCCAGGCAGGGGAAAGGCACCGGGGAGCTGTTTTTT

abundance: many
v_gene: TRBV7-9
j_gene: TRBJ2-3
d_gene: TRBD2
CDR3aa: CASSRRTSGRSYTDTQYF
CDR3nt: TGTGCCAGCAGTCGCCGGACTAGCGGGAGGAGTTACACAGATACGCAGTATTTT

abundance: many
v_gene: TRBV18
j_gene: TRBJ1-2
d_gene: -
CDR3aa: CASSPPFGTVYGYTF
CDR3nt: TGTGCCAGCTCACCACCGTTCGGGACCGTCTATGGCTACACCTTC

abundance: many
v_gene: TRBV11-2
j_gene: TRBJ1-1
d_gene: TRBD1
CDR3aa: CASSYRVTGAFTEAFF
CDR3nt: TGTGCCAGCAGCTACCGCGTGACAGGGGCGTTCACTGAAGCTTTCTTT

abundance: many
v_gene: TRBV30
j_gene: TRBJ2-7
d_gene: TRBD1
CDR3aa: CAWRHRGYEQYF
CDR3nt: TGTGCCTGGAGACACAGGGGATACGAGCAGTACTTC

abundance: -
v_gene: TRBV10-2
j_gene: TRBJ2-5
d_gene: TRBD2
CDR3aa: CASRRAGGLETQYF
CDR3nt: TGCGCCAGCAGAAGGGCGGGAGGGTTGGAGACCCAGTACTTC

abundance: -
v_gene: TRBV6-6
j_gene: TRBJ2-1
d_gene: -
CDR3aa: CASSYGVNEQFF
CDR3nt: TGTGCCAGCAGTTACGGAGTCAATGAGCAGTTCTTC

abundance: few
v_gene: TRBV6-2/TRBV6-3
j_gene: TRBJ2-3
d_gene: -
CDR3aa: CASSYRRGITDTQYF
CDR3nt: TGTGCCAGCAGTTACAGGCGGGGCATCACAGATACGCAGTATTTT

abundance: few
v_gene: TRBV20-1
j_gene: TRBJ2-1
d_gene: TRBD2
CDR3aa: CSARDPKKAGTTKNEQFF
CDR3nt: TGCAGTGCTAGAGATCCTAAAAAAGCCGGGACTACGAAAAATGAGCAGTTCTTC

abundance: many
v_gene: TRBV7-3
j_gene: TRBJ1-1
d_gene: -
CDR3aa: CASSLSIAANTEAFF
CDR3nt: TGTGCCAGCAGCTTAAGTATCGCGGCGAATACTGAAGCTTTCTTT

abundance: few
v_gene: TRBV6-1
j_gene: TRBJ2-1
d_gene: -
CDR3aa: CASTKDSYNEQFF
CDR3nt: TGTGCCAGCACTAAGGACAGCTACAATGAGCAGTTCTTC

abundance: many
v_gene: TRBV28
j_gene: TRBJ2-5
d_gene: TRBD1
CDR3aa: CASSPIDRGGETQYF
CDR3nt: TGTGCCAGCAGCCCGATAGACAGGGGAGGAGAGACCCAGTACTTC

abundance: -
v_gene: TRBV24-1
j_gene: TRBJ2-2
d_gene: -
CDR3aa: CATSDLRNANTGELFF
CDR3nt: TGTGCCACCAGTGATTTAAGGAACGCGAACACCGGGGAGCTGTTTTTT

abundance: -
v_gene: TRBV18
j_gene: TRBJ1-4
d_gene: -
CDR3aa: CASSPGGGIATNEKLFF
CDR3nt: TGTGCCAGCTCTCCAGGCGGGGGCATTGCAACTAATGAAAAACTGTTTTTT

abundance: -
v_gene: TRBV5-1
j_gene: TRBJ1-1
d_gene: -
CDR3aa: CASSLALRLSVESTEAFF
CDR3nt: TGCGCCAGCAGCTTGGCTCTACGGCTCTCAGTCGAGAGCACTGAAGCTTTCTTT

abundance: many
v_gene: TRBV9
j_gene: TRBJ1-1
d_gene: TRBD1
CDR3aa: CASSLRTGANTEAFF
CDR3nt: TGTGCCAGCAGCCTAAGGACAGGGGCGAACACTGAAGCTTTCTTT

abundance: -
v_gene: TRBV10-3
j_gene: TRBJ2-7
d_gene: TRBD1
CDR3aa: CAIGGAGQGYEQYF
CDR3nt: TGTGCCATCGGTGGGGCGGGACAGGGTTACGAGCAGTACTTC

abundance: -
v_gene: TRBV28
j_gene: TRBJ2-5
d_gene: TRBD2
CDR3aa: CASSRTGTSKRSQYF
CDR3nt: TGTGCCAGCAGTCGTACCGGGACTAGTAAGCGCTCTCAGTACTTC

abundance: many
v_gene: TRBV3-1
j_gene: TRBJ2-4
d_gene: TRBD2
CDR3aa: CASSQWQTSGRAGKNIQYF
CDR3nt: TGTGCCAGCAGCCAATGGCAGACTAGCGGGAGGGCCGGCAAAAACATTCAGTACTTC

abundance: few
v_gene: TRBV6-1
j_gene: TRBJ2-1
d_gene: TRBD1
CDR3aa: CASKEDRGNNEQFF
CDR3nt: TGTGCCAGCAAGGAGGACAGGGGGAACAATGAGCAGTTCTTC

abundance: many
v_gene: TRBV7-3
j_gene: TRBJ2-7
d_gene: TRBD1
CDR3aa: CASSLGTGGSEQYF
CDR3nt: TGTGCCAGCAGCTTAGGGACAGGGGGGAGCGAGCAGTACTTC

abundance: -
v_gene: TRBV11-1
j_gene: TRBJ2-7
d_gene: TRBD1
CDR3aa: CASSLTQGAEEQYF
CDR3nt: TGTGCCAGCAGCTTAACACAGGGGGCTGAGGAGCAGTACTTC

abundance: many
v_gene: TRBV20-1
j_gene: TRBJ2-7
d_gene: -
CDR3aa: CSAPLMGVNEQYF
CDR3nt: TGCAGTGCTCCCTTGATGGGAGTCAACGAGCAGTACTTC

abundance: -
v_gene: TRBV2
j_gene: TRBJ2-2
d_gene: TRBD2
CDR3aa: CASSVSGRVPGELFF
CDR3nt: TGTGCCAGCAGTGTCAGCGGGAGGGTGCCCGGGGAGCTGTTTTTT

abundance: many
v_gene: TRBV6-1
j_gene: TRBJ1-3
d_gene: -
CDR3aa: CASSPQGYGNTIYF
CDR3nt: TGTGCCAGCAGCCCACAGGGATACGGAAACACCATATATTTT

abundance: -
v_gene: TRBV6-5
j_gene: TRBJ2-7
d_gene: TRBD1
CDR3aa: CASSYVGRGQGITYEQYF
CDR3nt: TGTGCCAGCAGTTACGTTGGAAGAGGACAGGGGATCACCTACGAGCAGTACTTC

abundance: many
v_gene: TRBV3-1
j_gene: TRBJ2-1
d_gene: -
CDR3aa: CASSQDQPHNEQFF
CDR3nt: TGTGCCAGCAGCCAAGATCAGCCTCACAATGAGCAGTTCTTC

abundance: few
v_gene: TRBV6-1
j_gene: TRBJ2-2
d_gene: TRBD2
CDR3aa: CASSSLTKTSEAGELFF
CDR3nt: TGTGCCAGCAGTTCCCTAACTAAGACTAGCGAGGCCGGGGAGCTGTTTTTT

abundance: many
v_gene: TRBV28
j_gene: TRBJ2-7
d_gene: TRBD1
CDR3aa: CASSRTGGSYEQYF
CDR3nt: TGTGCCAGCAGTCGAACAGGGGGCTCCTACGAGCAGTACTTC

abundance: many
v_gene: TRBV28
j_gene: TRBJ2-7
d_gene: -
CDR3aa: CASSPYSYEQYF
CDR3nt: TGTGCCAGCAGTCCCTATAGCTACGAGCAGTACTTC

abundance: -
v_gene: TRBV7-9
j_gene: TRBJ1-6
d_gene: TRBD1
CDR3aa: CASSSDGTATNSPLHF
CDR3nt: TGTGCCAGCAGCTCGGACGGGACAGCTACTAATTCACCCCTCCACTTT

abundance: many
v_gene: TRBV28
j_gene: TRBJ2-7
d_gene: TRBD2
CDR3aa: CASSVTSGREYEQYF
CDR3nt: TGTGCCAGCAGCGTCACTAGCGGGAGGGAGTACGAGCAGTACTTC

abundance: few
v_gene: TRBV20-1
j_gene: TRBJ2-1
d_gene: TRBD2
CDR3aa: CSAREIGLAGGNYNEQFF
CDR3nt: TGCAGTGCTAGAGAAATCGGACTAGCGGGAGGTAACTACAATGAGCAGTTCTTC